This note documents a single T cell receptor (beta chain) sequence. Antigen specificity is unknown. This sample was included in a study of identical twins. Study-wide results and caveats: Cross-sectional statistical analysis was relied on for the conclusions, without the same donors being followed. With monozygotic twins, out-of-frame TCR alpha sharing exceeded what models estimated. Partly confounded zero-insertion analyses could result from invariant MAIT and iNKT cells.

Germline V gene sequence: CDR1 SGHDN, CDR2 FVKESK. J lost 9 bases, V lost 1 base, and 5 bases had no gene match. The CDR3 contains 15 residues. A universal primer site came from template switching; cDNA carried unique molecular identifiers. Each CDR3 protein is one row after TCRdb ran MiXCR on the 5' RACE reads. The sample includes around 370,000 distinct CDR3 sequences, about 9% of them seen just once. The sequence was collected from a woman in her fifties or sixties in good health. Sequencing used naive T cells sorted from blood. The V and J genes are TRBV14 and TRBJ2-1; 11 nucleotides line up with TRBD2. The CDR3 nucleotides are TGTGCCAGCAGCCAAGTGGAACTAGCGGGAGTTGAGCAGTTCTTC. This sequence encodes CASSQVELAGVEQFF. Based on the CDR3 plus reference TRBV14 and TRBJ2-1, the full variable domain is EAGVTQFPSHSVIEKGQTVTLRCDPISGHDNLYWYRRVMGKEIKFLLHFVKESKQDESGMPNNRFLAERTGGTYSTLKVQPAELEDSGVYFCASSQVELAGVEQFFGPGTRLTVL.